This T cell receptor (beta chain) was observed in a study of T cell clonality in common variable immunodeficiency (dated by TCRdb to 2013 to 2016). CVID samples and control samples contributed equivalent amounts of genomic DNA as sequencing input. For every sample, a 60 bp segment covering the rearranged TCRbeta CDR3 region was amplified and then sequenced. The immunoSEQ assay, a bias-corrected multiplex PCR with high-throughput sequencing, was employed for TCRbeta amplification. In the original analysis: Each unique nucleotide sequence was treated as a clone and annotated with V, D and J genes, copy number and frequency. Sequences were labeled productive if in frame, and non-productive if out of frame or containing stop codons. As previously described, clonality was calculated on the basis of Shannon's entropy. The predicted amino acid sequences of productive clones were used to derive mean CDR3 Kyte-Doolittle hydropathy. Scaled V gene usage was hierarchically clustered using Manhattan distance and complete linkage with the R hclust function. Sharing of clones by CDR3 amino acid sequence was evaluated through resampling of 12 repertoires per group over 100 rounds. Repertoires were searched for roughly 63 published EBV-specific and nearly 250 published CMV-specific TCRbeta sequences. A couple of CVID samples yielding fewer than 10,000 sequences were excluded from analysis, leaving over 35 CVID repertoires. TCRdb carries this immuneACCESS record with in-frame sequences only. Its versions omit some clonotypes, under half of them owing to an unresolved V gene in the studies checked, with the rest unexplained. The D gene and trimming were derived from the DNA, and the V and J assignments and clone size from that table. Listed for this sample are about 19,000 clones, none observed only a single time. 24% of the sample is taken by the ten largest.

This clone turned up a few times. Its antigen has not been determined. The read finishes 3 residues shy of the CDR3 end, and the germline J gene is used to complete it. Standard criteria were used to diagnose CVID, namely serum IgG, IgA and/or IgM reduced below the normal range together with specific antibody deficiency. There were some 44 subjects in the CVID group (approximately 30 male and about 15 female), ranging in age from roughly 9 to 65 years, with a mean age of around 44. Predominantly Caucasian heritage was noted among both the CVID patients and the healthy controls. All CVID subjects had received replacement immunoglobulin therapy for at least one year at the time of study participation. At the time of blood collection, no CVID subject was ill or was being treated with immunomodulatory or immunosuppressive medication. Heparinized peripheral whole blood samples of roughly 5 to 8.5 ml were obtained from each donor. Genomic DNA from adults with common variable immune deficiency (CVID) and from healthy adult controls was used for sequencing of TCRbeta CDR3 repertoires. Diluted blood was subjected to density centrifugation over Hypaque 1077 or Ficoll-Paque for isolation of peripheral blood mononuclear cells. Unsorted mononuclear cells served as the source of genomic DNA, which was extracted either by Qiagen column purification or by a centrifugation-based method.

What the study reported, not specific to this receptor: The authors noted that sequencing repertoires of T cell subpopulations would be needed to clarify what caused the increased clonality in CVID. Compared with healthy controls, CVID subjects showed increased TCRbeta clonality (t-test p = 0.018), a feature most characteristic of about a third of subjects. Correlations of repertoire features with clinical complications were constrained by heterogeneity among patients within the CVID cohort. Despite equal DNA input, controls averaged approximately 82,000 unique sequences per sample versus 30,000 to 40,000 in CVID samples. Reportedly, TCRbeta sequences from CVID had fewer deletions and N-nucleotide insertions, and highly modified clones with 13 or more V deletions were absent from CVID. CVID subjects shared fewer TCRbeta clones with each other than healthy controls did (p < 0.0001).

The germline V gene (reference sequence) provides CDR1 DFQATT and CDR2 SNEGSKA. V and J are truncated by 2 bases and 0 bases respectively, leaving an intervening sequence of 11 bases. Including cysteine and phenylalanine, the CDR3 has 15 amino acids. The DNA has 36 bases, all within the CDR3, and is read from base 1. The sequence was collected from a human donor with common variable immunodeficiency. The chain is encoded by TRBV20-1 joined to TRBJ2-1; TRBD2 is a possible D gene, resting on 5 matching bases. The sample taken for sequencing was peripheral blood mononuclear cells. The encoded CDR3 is CSARWAGRSYNEQFF. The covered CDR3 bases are TGCAGTGCTAGATGGGCGGGCCGCTCCTACAATGAG.